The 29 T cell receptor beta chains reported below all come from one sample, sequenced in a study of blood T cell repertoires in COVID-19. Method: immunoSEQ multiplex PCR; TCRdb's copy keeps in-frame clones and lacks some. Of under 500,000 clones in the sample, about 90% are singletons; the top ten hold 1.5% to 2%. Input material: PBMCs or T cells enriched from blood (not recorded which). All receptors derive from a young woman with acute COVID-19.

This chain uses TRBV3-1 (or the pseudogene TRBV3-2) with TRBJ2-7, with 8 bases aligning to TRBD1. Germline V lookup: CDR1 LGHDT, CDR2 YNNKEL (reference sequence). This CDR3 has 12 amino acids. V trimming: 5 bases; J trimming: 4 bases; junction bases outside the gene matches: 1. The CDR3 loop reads CASSTGGYEQYF. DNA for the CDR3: TGTGCCAGCAGCACAGGGGGATACGAGCAGTACTTC.

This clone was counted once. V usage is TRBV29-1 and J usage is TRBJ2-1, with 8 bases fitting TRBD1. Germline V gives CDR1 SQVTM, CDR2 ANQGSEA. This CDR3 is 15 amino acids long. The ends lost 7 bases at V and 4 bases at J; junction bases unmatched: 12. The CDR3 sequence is CSAGTRQGKYNEQFF. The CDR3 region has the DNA TGCAGCGCCGGAACGAGACAGGGGAAGTACAATGAGCAGTTCTTC.

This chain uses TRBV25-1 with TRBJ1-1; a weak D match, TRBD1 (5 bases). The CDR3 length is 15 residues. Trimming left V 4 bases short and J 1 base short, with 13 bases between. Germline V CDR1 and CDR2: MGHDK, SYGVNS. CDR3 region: CASSVTGLRNTEAFF. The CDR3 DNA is TGTGCCAGCAGTGTAACGGGACTCCGGAACACTGAAGCTTTCTTT.

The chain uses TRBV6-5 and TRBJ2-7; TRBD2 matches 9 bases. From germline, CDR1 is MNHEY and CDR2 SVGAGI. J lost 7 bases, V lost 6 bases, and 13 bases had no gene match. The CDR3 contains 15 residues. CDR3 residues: CASSQDAGGPSEQYF. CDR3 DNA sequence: TGTGCCAGCAGCCAGGATGCGGGGGGGCCGAGTGAGCAGTACTTC.

The CDR3 DNA follows: TGCAGTGCTAGTCTTCGGAGCTCCTATAATTCACCCCTCCACTTT. It is translated as CSASLRSSYNSPLHF. The V gene is TRBV20-1, the J gene TRBJ1-6; D is undetermined. The germline V gene encodes CDR1 DFQATT and CDR2 SNEGSKA (reference sequence). V shed 3 bases and J shed 0 bases, with 9 bases lying between them. The CDR3 sequence is 15 residues long.

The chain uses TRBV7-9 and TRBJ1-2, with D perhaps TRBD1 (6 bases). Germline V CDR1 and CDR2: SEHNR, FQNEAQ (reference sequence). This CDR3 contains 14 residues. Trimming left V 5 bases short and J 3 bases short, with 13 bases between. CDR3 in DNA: TGTGCCAGCAGCCAAACGTCAGGGGACTATGGCTACACCTTC. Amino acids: CASSQTSGDYGYTF.

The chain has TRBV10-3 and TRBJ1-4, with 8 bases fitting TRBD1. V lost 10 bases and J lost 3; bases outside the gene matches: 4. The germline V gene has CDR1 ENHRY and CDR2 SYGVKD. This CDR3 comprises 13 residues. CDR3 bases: TGTGCCACCAGGACAGGGTCTAATGAAAAACTGTTTTTT. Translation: CATRTGSNEKLFF.

Here the CDR3 reads CASWQGGTGELFF. The CDR3 DNA reads TGTGCCAGCTGGCAGGGAGGCACCGGGGAGCTGTTTTTT. The chain couples TRBV12-3 or TRBV12-4 to TRBJ2-2; a weak D match, TRBD2 (6 bases). The V end was cut by 8 bases, the J end by 4 bases, with 11 bases between. This CDR3 contains 13 residues.

CDR3 nucleotides: TGCAGCGTCGCTCATAGGGCGGGACCCTTTTTGGATGAGCAGTTCTTC. Translating it yields CSVAHRAGPFLDEQFF. The chain has TRBV29-1 and TRBJ2-1, with TRBD2 as a possible D gene (6 bases). Germline V gene lookup returns CDR1 SQVTM and CDR2 ANQGSEA. The ends were cut back, 6 bases at V and 8 bases at J, with 26 bases in the middle. This CDR3 has 16 residues.

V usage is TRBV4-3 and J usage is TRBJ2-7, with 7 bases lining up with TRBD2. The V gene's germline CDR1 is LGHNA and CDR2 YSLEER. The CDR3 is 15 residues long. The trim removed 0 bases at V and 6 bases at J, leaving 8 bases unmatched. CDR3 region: CASSQDWEGSSEQYF. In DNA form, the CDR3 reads TGCGCCAGCAGCCAAGATTGGGAGGGTAGTTCCGAGCAGTACTTC.

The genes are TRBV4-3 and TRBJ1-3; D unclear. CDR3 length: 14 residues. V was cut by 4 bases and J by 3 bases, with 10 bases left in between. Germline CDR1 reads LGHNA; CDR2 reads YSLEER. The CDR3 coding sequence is TGCGCCAGCAGCCTCCGGGAGGGTGGAAACACCATATATTTT. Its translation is CASSLREGGNTIYF.

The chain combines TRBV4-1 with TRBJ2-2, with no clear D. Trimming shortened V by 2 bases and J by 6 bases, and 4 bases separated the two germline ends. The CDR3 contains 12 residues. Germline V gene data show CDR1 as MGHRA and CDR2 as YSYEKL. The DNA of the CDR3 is TGCGCCAGCAGCCAACTAGCCGGGGAGCTGTTTTTT. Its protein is CASSQLAGELFF.

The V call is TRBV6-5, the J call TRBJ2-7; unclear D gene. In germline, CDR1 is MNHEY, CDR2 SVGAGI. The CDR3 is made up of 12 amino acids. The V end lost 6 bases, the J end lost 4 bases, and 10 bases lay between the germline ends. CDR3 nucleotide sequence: TGTGCCAGCAGCCGACCAGGATACGAGCAGTACTTC. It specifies CASSRPGYEQYF.

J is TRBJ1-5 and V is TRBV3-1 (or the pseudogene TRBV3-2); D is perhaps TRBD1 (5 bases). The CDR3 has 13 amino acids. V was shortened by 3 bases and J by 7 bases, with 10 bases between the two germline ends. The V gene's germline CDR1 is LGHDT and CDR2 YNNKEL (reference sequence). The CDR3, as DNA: TGTGCCAGCAGCCAGGGGGAGGGACAGCCCCAGCATTTT. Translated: CASSQGEGQPQHF.

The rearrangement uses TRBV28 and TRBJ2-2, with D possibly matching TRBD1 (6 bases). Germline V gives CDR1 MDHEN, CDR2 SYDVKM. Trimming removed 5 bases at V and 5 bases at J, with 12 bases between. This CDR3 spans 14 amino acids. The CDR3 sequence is CASSLPGETGELFF. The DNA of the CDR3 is TGTGCCAGCAGTCTACCAGGGGAAACCGGGGAGCTGTTTTTT.

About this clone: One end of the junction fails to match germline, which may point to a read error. The CDR3 nucleotides are TGTGCCAGTAGTTTATTTACAGGGACCTACGAGCAGTACTTC. This codes for CASSLFTGTYEQYF. This chain joins TRBV28 and TRBJ2-7; TRBD1 might be the D (6 bases). CDR1 is MDHEN, CDR2 SYDVKM, per germline. The CDR3 totals 14 residues.

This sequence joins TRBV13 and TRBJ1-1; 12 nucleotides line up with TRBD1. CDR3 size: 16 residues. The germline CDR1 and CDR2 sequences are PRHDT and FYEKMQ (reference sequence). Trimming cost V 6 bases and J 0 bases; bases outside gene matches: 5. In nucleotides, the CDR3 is TGTGCCAGCAGACGGGACAGGGGGCTTGTGAACACTGAAGCTTTCTTT. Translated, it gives CASRRDRGLVNTEAFF.

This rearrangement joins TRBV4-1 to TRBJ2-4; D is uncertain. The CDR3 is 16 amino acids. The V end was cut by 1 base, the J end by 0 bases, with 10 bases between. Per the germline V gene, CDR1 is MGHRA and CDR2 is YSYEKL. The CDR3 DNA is TGCGCCAGCAGCCAAGGAGCCCCGCTAGCCAAAAACATTCAGTACTTC. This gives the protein CASSQGAPLAKNIQYF.

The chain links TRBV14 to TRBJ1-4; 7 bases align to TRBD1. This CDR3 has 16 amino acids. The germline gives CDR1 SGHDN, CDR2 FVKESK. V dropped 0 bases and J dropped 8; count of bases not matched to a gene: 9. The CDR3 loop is CASSQEGQAPREKLFF. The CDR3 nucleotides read TGTGCCAGCAGCCAAGAAGGACAGGCCCCGAGGGAAAAACTGTTTTTT.

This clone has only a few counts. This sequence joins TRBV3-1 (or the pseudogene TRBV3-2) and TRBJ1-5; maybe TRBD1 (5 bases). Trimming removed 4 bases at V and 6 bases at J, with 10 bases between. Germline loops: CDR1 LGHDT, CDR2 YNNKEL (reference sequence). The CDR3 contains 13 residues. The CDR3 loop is CASSPITGQPQHF. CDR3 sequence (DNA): TGTGCCAGCAGCCCAATAACAGGTCAGCCCCAGCATTTT.

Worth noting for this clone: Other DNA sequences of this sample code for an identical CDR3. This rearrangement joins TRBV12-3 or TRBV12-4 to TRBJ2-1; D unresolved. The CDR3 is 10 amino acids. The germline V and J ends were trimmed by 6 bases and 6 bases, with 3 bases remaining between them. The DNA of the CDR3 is TGTGCCAGCAGCCTCAATGAGCAGTTCTTC. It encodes CASSLNEQFF.

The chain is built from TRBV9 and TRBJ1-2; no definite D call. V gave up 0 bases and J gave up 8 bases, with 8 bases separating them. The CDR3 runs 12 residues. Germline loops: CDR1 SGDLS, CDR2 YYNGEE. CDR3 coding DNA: TGTGCCAGCAGCGTAGTGGGAGACGGCTACACCTTC. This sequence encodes CASSVVGDGYTF. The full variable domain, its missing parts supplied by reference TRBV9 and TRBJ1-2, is DSGVTQTPKHLITATGQRVTLRCSPRSGDLSVYWYQQSLDQGLQFLIQYYNGEERAKGNILERFSAQQFPDLHSELNLSSLELGDSALYFCASSVVGDGYTFGSGTRLTVV.

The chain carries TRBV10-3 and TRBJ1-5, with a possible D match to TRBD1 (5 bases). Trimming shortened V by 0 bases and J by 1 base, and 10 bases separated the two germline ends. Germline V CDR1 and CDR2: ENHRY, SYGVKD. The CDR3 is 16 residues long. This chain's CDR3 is CAISESTRGSNQPQHF. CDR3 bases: TGTGCCATCAGTGAGTCGACAAGGGGAAGCAATCAGCCCCAGCATTTT.

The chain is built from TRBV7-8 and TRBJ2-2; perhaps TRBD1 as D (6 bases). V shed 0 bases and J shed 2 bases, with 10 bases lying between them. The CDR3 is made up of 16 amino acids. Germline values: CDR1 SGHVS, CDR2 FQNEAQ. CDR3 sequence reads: CASSLARGANTGELFF. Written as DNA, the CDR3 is TGTGCCAGCAGCTTAGCCAGGGGAGCAAACACCGGGGAGCTGTTTTTT.

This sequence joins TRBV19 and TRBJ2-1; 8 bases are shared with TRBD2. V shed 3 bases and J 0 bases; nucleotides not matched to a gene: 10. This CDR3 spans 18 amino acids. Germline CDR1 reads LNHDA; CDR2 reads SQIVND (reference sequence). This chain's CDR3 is CASSIPTSGKSSYNEQFF. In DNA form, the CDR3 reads TGTGCCAGTAGTATCCCCACTAGCGGCAAGAGCTCCTACAATGAGCAGTTCTTC.

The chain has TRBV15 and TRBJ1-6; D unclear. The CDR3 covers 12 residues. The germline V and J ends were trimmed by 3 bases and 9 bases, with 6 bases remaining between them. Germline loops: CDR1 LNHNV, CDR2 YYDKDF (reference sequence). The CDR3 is CATSRAVSPLHF. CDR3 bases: TGTGCCACCAGCAGGGCCGTTTCACCCCTCCACTTT.

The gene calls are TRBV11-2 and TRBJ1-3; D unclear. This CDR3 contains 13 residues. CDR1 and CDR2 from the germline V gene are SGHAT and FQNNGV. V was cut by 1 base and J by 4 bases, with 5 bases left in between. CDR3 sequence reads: CASSLVLGNTIYF. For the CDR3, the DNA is TGTGCCAGCAGCTTAGTTCTAGGAAACACCATATATTTT.

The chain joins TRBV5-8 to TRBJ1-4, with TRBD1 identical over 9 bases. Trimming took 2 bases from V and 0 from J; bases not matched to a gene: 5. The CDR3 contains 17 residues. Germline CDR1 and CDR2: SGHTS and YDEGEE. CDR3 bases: TGTGCCAGCAGCTTTGGGACAGGGTTGGCAACTAATGAAAAACTGTTTTTT. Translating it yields CASSFGTGLATNEKLFF. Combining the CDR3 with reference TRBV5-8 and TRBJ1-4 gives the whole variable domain EAGVTQSPTHLIKTRGQQATLRCSPISGHTSVYWYQQALGLGLQFLLWYDEGEERNRGNFPPRFSGRQFPNYSSELNVNALELEDSALYLCASSFGTGLATNEKLFFGSGTQLSVL.

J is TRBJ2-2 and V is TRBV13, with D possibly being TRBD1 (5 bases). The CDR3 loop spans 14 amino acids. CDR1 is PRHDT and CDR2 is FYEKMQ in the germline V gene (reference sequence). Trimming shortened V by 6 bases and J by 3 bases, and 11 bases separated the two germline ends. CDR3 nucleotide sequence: TGTGCCAGCAGGCATATAGGGGACACCGGGGAGCTGTTTTTT. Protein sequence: CASRHIGDTGELFF.